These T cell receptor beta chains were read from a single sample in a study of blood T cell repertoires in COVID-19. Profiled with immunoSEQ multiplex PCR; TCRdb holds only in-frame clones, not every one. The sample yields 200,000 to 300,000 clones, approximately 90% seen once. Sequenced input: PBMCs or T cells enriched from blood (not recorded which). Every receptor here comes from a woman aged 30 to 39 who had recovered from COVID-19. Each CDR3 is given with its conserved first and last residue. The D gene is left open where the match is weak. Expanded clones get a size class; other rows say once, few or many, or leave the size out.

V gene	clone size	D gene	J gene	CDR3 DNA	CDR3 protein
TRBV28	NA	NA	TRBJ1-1	TGTGCCAGCAGTCCTATATCCGCTAGTGGAAACACTGAAGCTTTCTTT	CASSPISASGNTEAFF
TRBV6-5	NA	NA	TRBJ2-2	TGTGCCAGCAGTTACTGGGCCAGGGGCACCGGGGAGCTGTTTTTT	CASSYWARGTGELFF
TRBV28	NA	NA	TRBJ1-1	TGTGCCAGTCCGGGGGGGGGCGTTGCGGACACTGAAGCTTTCTTT	CASPGGGVADTEAFF
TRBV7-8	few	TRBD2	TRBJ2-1	TGTGCCAGCAGCTGGACTAGCGGGAGGGCCAATGAGCAGTTCTTC	CASSWTSGRANEQFF
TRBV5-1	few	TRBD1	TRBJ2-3	TGCGCCAGCAGCTTGGAAACGGCCGACAGGGGCGATACGCAGTATTTT	CASSLETADRGDTQYF
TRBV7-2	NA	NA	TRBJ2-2	TGTGCCAGCAGCTCATACACCGGGGAGCTGTTTTTT	CASSSYTGELFF
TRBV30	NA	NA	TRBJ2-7	TGTGCCGCCAGGGATTACGAGCAGTACTTC	CAARDYEQYF
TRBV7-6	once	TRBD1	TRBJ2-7	TGTGCCAGCAGCCCGCGGACAGGGGGCGGCTACGAGCAGTACTTC	CASSPRTGGGYEQYF
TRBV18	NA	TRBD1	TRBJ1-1	TGTGCCAGCTCACCTGGACAGGGAGGGACTGAAGCTTTCTTT	CASSPGQGGTEAFF
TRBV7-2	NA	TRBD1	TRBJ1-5	TGTGCCAGCAGTCGCCATGGGACAGGGGACCAGCCCCAGCATTTT	CASSRHGTGDQPQHF
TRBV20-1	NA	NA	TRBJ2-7	TGCAGTGCTAGTGTGTTGGCCGCCTACGAGCAGTACTTC	CSASVLAAYEQYF
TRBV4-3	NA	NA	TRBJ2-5	TGCGCCAGCAGCCAAGCGGGGGGCGATACCCAGTACTTC	CASSQAGGDTQYF
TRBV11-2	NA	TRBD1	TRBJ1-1	TGTGCCAGCAGCTCTCTTACAGGGGGTAACACTGAAGCTTTCTTT	CASSSLTGGNTEAFF
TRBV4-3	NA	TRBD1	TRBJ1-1	TGCGCCAGCAGCCAAGCGGACAGGGGGCGGACTGAAGCTTTCTTT	CASSQADRGRTEAFF
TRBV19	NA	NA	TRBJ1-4	TGTGCCAGTAGTGGCAGTGCCAATGAAAAACTGTTTTTT	CASSGSANEKLFF
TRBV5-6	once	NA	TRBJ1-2	TGTGCCAGCAGCTTGGGGAGGGGATTGAGCTATGGCTACACCTTC	CASSLGRGLSYGYTF
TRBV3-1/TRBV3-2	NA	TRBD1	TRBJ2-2	TGTGCCAGCAGGGACCGGGACAGGGGATACACCGGGGAGCTGTTTTTT	CASRDRDRGYTGELFF
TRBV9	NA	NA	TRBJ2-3	TGTGCCAGCAGCATTAGAGTAACAGATACGCAGTATTTT	CASSIRVTDTQYF
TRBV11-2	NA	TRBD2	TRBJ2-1	TGTGCCAGCAGCTTACTTAGCGGGAGCTCCAATGAGCAGTTCTTC	CASSLLSGSSNEQFF
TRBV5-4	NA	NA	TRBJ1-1	TGTGCCAGCAGCTTGACAGGGTTGAACACTGAAGCTTTCTTT	CASSLTGLNTEAFF
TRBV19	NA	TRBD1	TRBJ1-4	TGTGCCAGTAGTTCCCAGGGGGCAACTAATGAAAAACTGTTTTTT	CASSSQGATNEKLFF
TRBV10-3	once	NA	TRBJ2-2	TGTGCCATCATGCGGCAGAGGAACACCGGGGAGCTGTTTTTT	CAIMRQRNTGELFF
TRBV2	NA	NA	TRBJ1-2	TGTGCCAGCAGTGAATTGGTCCAGAGAGGTTATGGCTACACCTTC	CASSELVQRGYGYTF
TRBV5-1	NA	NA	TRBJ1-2	TGCGCCAGCAGCTTGGAGACAGGACCACGATATGGCTACACCTTC	CASSLETGPRYGYTF
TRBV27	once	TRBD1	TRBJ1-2	TGTGCCAGCAGTTTGGCAGGGGGCTATGGCTACACCTTC	CASSLAGGYGYTF
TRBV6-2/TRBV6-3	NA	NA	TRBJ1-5	TGTGCCAGCAGTTTACAGGGTCCCAATCAGCCCCAGCATTTT	CASSLQGPNQPQHF
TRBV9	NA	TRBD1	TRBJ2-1	TGTGCCAGCAGCGTACTTACAGGGGGGTACAATGAGCAGTTCTTC	CASSVLTGGYNEQFF
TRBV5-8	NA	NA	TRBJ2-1	TGTGCCAGCAGTTTTCGGACAAGGGAGCAGTTCTTC	CASSFRTREQFF
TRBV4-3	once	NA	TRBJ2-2	TGCGCCAGCAGCCAAGACAGGGGCCCGTATTCGAACACCGGGGAGCTGTTTTTT	CASSQDRGPYSNTGELFF
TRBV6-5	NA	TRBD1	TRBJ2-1	TGTGCCAGCAGAGAGGGACAGAACTCCTACAATGAGCAGTTCTTC	CASREGQNSYNEQFF
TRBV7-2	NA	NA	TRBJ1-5	TGTGCCAGCGCTGGGGCGGGGGACCAGCCCCAGCATTTT	CASAGAGDQPQHF
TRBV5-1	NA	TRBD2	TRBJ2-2	TGCGCCAGCAGCTTAGGAACGGGAGGAACGAGCACCGGGGAGCTGTTTTTT	CASSLGTGGTSTGELFF
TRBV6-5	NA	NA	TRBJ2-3	TGTGCCAGCAGTTACAGCGGAGTGAGCACAGATACGCAGTATTTT	CASSYSGVSTDTQYF
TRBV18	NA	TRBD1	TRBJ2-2	TGTGCCAGCTCAGCCACAGGGGGCAGGAACACCGGGGAGCTGTTTTTT	CASSATGGRNTGELFF
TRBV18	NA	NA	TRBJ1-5	TGTGCCAGCTCACCCGAGGAAGGGCCCCAGCATTTT	CASSPEEGPQHF
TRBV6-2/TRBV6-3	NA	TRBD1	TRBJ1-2	TGTGCCAGCAGTTACTCAGTTCAGGGGGCACCAACCTATGGCTACACCTTC	CASSYSVQGAPTYGYTF
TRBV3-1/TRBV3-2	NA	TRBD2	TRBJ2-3	TGTGCCAGCAGCCTTGGGCTAGCGGGAGACGGTACATATACGCAGTATTTT	CASSLGLAGDGTYTQYF
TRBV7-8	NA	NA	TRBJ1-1	TGTGCCAGCAGCCCAGGGGCTAGGGGTCCCGCTGAAGCTTTCTTT	CASSPGARGPAEAFF
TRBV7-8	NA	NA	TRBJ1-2	TGTGCCAGCAGCGGGCGGGGGGCTCTCTATGGCTACACCTTC	CASSGRGALYGYTF
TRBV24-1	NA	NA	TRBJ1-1	TGTGCCACCAGTGACCCACAGGGCTGGGCTTTCTTT	CATSDPQGWAFF
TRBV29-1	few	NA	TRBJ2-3	TGCAGCGCGAAGACTAGCACAGATACGCAGTATTTT	CSAKTSTDTQYF
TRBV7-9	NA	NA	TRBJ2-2	TGTGCCAGCAGCTTAGCGGGCTCCGGGGAGCTGTTTTTT	CASSLAGSGELFF
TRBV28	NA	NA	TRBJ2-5	TGTGCCAGCAGTTTATTTGGAGCGATCCAAGAGACCCAGTACTTC	CASSLFGAIQETQYF
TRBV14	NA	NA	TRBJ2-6	TGTGCCAGCAGCCGACTCGGATCCGGGGCCAACGTCCTGACTTTC	CASSRLGSGANVLTF
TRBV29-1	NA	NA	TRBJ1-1	TGCAGCAGCGGGGACAATTCTGTCACTGAAGCTTTCTTT	CSSGDNSVTEAFF
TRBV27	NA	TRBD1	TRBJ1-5	TGTGCCAGCAGTCTGGGGACAGGGGATCAGCCCCAGCATTTT	CASSLGTGDQPQHF
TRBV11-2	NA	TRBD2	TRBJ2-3	TGTGCCAGCAGCTTAGATCTCTCCTTGGTAGCGGGAGACACAGATACGCAGTATTTT	CASSLDLSLVAGDTDTQYF
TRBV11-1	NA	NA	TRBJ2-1	TGTGCCAGCAGCCGCTCAGCGGAGGCCTACAATGAGCAGTTCTTC	CASSRSAEAYNEQFF
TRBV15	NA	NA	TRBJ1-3	TGTGCCACCAGCAGAGATACAGGGTTAGGAAACACCATATATTTT	CATSRDTGLGNTIYF
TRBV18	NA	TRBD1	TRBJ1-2	TGTGCCAGCTCACCACCGGGACAGTACTATGGCTACACCTTC	CASSPPGQYYGYTF
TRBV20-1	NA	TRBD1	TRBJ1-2	TGCAGTGCTAGTACGACAGGGTATGGCTACACCTTC	CSASTTGYGYTF
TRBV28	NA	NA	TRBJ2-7	TGTGCCAGCAGTCCTGAGGGACAACCCTACGAGCAGTACTTC	CASSPEGQPYEQYF
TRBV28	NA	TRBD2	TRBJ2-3	TGTGCCAGCAATCGGGGGGGCACAGATACGCAGTATTTT	CASNRGGTDTQYF
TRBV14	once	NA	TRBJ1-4	TGTGCCAGCAGCGCACAGGGAACTAATGAAAAACTGTTTTTT	CASSAQGTNEKLFF
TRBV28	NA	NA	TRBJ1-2	TGTGCCAGCAGTTTATCAGGGATTTATGGCTACACCTTC	CASSLSGIYGYTF
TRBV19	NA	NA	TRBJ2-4	TGTGCCAGTAGTATAGATGGTAGGCAGGGGGGTAACATTCAGTACTTC	CASSIDGRQGGNIQYF
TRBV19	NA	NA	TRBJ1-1	TGTGCCAGTAGTTACACAGGGAACACTGAAGCTTTCTTT	CASSYTGNTEAFF